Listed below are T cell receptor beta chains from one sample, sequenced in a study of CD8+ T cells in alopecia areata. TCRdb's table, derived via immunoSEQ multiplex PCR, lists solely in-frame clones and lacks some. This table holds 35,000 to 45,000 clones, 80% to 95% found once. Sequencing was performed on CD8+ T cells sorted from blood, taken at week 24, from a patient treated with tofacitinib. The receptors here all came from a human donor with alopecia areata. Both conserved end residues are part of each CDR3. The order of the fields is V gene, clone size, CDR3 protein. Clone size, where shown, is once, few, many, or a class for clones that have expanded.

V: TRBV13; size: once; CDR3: CASSPSSGWGTEAFF
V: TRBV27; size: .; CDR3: CASSLTLAGLGVTQYF
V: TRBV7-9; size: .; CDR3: CASSLMGLRDSYEQYF
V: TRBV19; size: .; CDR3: CASSIGGNTEAFF
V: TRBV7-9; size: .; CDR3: CASSLLAAGRGNEKLFF
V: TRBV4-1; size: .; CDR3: CASSLRRDSEYEQYF
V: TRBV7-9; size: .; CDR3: CASSSPQGAGNEQFF
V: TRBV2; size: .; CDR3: CASSVETTDRELFF
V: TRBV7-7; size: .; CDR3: CASSLDVSGDQETQYF
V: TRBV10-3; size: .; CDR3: CAIRPGTSGGHYNEQFF
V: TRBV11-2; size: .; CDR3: CASRPGLVSYEQYF
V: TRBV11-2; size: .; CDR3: CASSLSRASTDTQYF
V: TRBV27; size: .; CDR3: CASSLSWTSGGQETQYF
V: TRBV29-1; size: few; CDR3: CSVPGRSRQFF
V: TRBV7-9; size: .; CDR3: CASSLSPGQPTEAFF
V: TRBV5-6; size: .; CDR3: CASSLGRGVSYEQYF
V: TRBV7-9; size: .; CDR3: CASTLSRDNSYEQYF
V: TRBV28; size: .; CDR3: CASSSLGQLSGELFF